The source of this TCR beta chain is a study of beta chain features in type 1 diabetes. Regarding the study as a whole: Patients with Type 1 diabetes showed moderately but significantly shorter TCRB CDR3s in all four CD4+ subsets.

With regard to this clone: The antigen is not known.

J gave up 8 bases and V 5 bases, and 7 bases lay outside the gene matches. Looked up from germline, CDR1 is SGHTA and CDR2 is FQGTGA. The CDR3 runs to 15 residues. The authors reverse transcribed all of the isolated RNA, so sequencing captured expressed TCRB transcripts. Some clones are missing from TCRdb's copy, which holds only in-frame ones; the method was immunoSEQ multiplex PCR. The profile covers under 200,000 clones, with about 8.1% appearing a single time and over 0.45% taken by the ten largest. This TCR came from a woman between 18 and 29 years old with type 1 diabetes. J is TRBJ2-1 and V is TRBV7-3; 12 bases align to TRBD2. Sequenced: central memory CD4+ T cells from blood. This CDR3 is CASSPLAGGLYEQFF. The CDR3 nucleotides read TGTGCCAGCAGCCCGCTAGCGGGAGGGCTATATGAGCAGTTCTTC.